The 20 T cell receptor beta chains presented below share a single source sample, sequenced in a study of neoadjuvant anti-PD-1 for oral cavity cancer. The data were produced by immunoSEQ multiplex PCR, yet TCRdb's version contains in-frame clones alone and is incomplete. The data contain fewer than 40,000 clones, more than 75% of them singletons. The sequencing here drew on PBMCs, taken before nivolumab (anti-PD-1) treatment. The receptor set was obtained from a person aged 35-79 years with oral cavity squamous cell carcinoma.

To note about this clone: The same CDR3 is also encoded by other DNA sequences in this sample. This chain uses TRBV5-4 with TRBJ2-1; D unclear. The V gene's germline CDR1 is SGHNT and CDR2 YYREEE (reference sequence). The CDR3 is 11 residues long. V was shortened by 4 bases and J by 4 bases, with 3 bases between the two germline ends. The CDR3 protein is CASSAYNEQFF. DNA of the CDR3: TGTGCCAGCAGCGCTTACAATGAGCAGTTCTTC.

The chain combines TRBV10-3 with TRBJ2-5; 8 bases align to TRBD2. V gave up 0 bases and J gave up 4 bases; unmatched junction bases: 7. Germline V gene sequence: CDR1 ENHRY, CDR2 SYGVKD. The CDR3 spans 16 residues. The CDR3 protein is CAISESLAGGRETQYF. The CDR3, as DNA: TGTGCCATCAGTGAGTCGCTGGCGGGGGGTCGAGAGACCCAGTACTTC.

This rearrangement joins TRBV5-5 to TRBJ2-1, with 13 bases matching TRBD2. Per germline, CDR1 SGHKS and CDR2 YYEKEE (reference sequence). The CDR3 is made up of 17 amino acids. With V trimmed by 2 bases and J by 7 bases, 9 bases remained unmatched. The CDR3 loop reads CASSLFSGTSGANEQFF. CDR3 bases: TGTGCCAGCAGCTTATTCTCCGGGACTAGCGGGGCTAATGAGCAGTTCTTC. The full variable domain, rest sourced from reference TRBV5-5 and TRBJ2-1, is DAGVTQSPTHLIKTRGQQVTLRCSPISGHKSVSWYQQVLGQGPQFIFQYYEKEERGRGNFPDRFSARQFPNYSSELNVNALLLGDSALYLCASSLFSGTSGANEQFFGPGTRLTVL.

This rearrangement joins TRBV7-2 to TRBJ1-6; D possibly corresponds to TRBD1 (5 bases). Germline V gives CDR1 SGHTA, CDR2 FQGNSA. CDR3 length equals 15 residues. V lost 2 bases and J 6 bases, leaving 11 bases between the germline ends. The CDR3 region has the DNA TGTGCCAGCAGCTTATGGGGGTCTTCTAATTCACCCCTCCACTTT. Translation: CASSLWGSSNSPLHF.

The chain is built from TRBV7-9 and TRBJ2-3; D is uncertain. V lost 3 bases to trimming and J lost 6 bases, with 7 bases between them. This CDR3 spans 12 amino acids. In germline, CDR1 is SEHNR, CDR2 FQNEAQ (reference sequence). The CDR3 is CASSFRPDTQYF. DNA of the CDR3: TGTGCCAGCAGCTTCCGACCGGATACGCAGTATTTT. Variable domain in full (rest from reference TRBV7-9 and TRBJ2-3): DTGVSQNPRHKITKRGQNVTFRCDPISEHNRLYWYRQTLGQGPEFLTYFQNEAQLEKSRLLSDRFSAERPKGSFSTLEIQRTEQGDSAMYLCASSFRPDTQYFGPGTRLTVL.

The chain employs TRBV25-1 and TRBJ2-7, with 10 positions matching TRBD2. CDR1 is MGHDK, CDR2 SYGVNS, per germline. CDR3 length: 14 residues. V trimming: 6 bases; J trimming: 3 bases; junction bases outside the gene matches: 5. Written as DNA, the CDR3 is TGTGCCAGCAGCCTAGCGGGGGACCACTACGAGCAGTACTTC. It translates to CASSLAGDHYEQYF.

CDR3 in DNA: TGTGCCAGCAGCGTCGGACAGGGGGCTAGCTCCTACAATGAGCAGTTCTTC. It yields the protein CASSVGQGASSYNEQFF. J is TRBJ2-1 and V is TRBV13; 11 nucleotides align to TRBD1. The CDR3 runs 17 residues. Germline loops: CDR1 PRHDT, CDR2 FYEKMQ (reference sequence). Trimming at V came to 5 bases and at J to 0 bases, leaving 6 bases not matched to a gene.

This sequence joins TRBV10-3 and TRBJ1-1; D unresolved. This CDR3 spans 13 amino acids. Looked up from germline, CDR1 is ENHRY and CDR2 is SYGVKD. With 0 bases removed from V and 8 bases from J, the gap between germline ends came to 10 bases. In nucleotides, the CDR3 is TGTGCCATCAGTGAGTCCCTTGGGTGGGAAGCTTTCTTT. Encoded protein: CAISESLGWEAFF.

The chain couples TRBV5-1 to TRBJ1-1; D gene unclear. Per germline, CDR1 SGHRS and CDR2 YFSETQ. The CDR3 consists of 14 residues. V was cut by 2 bases and J by 4 bases, with 12 bases left in between. CDR3 DNA: TGCGCCAGCAGCTTCGGGGAGGGAAGCACTGAAGCTTTCTTT. It translates to CASSFGEGSTEAFF. The full variable domain, with the rest looked up from reference TRBV5-1 and TRBJ1-1, is KAGVTQTPRYLIKTRGQQVTLSCSPISGHRSVSWYQQTPGQGLQFLFEYFSETQRNKGNFPGRFSGRQFSNSRSEMNVSTLELGDSALYLCASSFGEGSTEAFFGQGTRLTVV.

The chain recombines TRBV7-9 with TRBJ1-1; D is undetermined. This CDR3 is built from 15 residues. The V gene lost 5 bases and the J gene lost 0 bases, with 13 bases spanning the gap. Germline V gene sequence: CDR1 SEHNR, CDR2 FQNEAQ (reference sequence). The CDR3 is CASSPKVRLNTEAFF. CDR3 coding DNA: TGTGCCAGCAGCCCTAAGGTCCGTCTGAACACTGAAGCTTTCTTT.

The chain joins TRBV6-5 to TRBJ1-4, with D tentatively TRBD1 (6 bases). V was pared by 0 bases and J by 4 bases, with 12 bases between. The germline V gene encodes CDR1 MNHEY and CDR2 SVGAGI. This CDR3 contains 16 residues. CDR3 DNA: TGTGCCAGCAGTTACTCCGGGGGGCGGATTAATGAAAAACTGTTTTTT. Its protein is CASSYSGGRINEKLFF.

V and J are TRBV5-8 and TRBJ2-2; TRBD1 matches 9 bases. Germline CDR1 is SGHTS and CDR2 is YDEGEE. Unmatched junction bases numbered 6, after V lost 3 bases and J lost 3 bases. The CDR3 extends over 16 amino acids. The CDR3 sequence: CASSSGTGWDTGELFF. The CDR3 DNA reads TGTGCCAGCAGCTCCGGGACAGGGTGGGACACCGGGGAGCTGTTTTTT.

This chain uses TRBV5-4 with TRBJ2-6; no firm D call. The ends were cut back, 0 bases at V and 1 base at J, with 11 bases in the middle. The CDR3 contains 17 residues. Germline V CDR1 and CDR2: SGHNT, YYREEE (reference sequence). The CDR3: CASSLAGPLSGANVLTF. CDR3 DNA sequence: TGTGCCAGCAGCTTGGCCGGGCCCTTATCTGGGGCCAACGTCCTGACTTTC.

This chain joins TRBV5-8 and TRBJ1-4; 10 bases are a match to TRBD1. Trimming at V came to 3 bases and at J to 4 bases, leaving 9 bases not matched to a gene. This CDR3 is built from 17 residues. Germline lookup yields CDR1 SGHTS and CDR2 YDEGEE. Written as DNA, the CDR3 is TGTGCCAGCAGCTATCCCCGACAGGGGGCTAGTAATGAAAAACTGTTTTTT. It codes for CASSYPRQGASNEKLFF.

The chain is built from TRBV15 and TRBJ2-3; TRBD2 matches 7 bases. This CDR3 has 15 residues. Germline trimming cut 5 bases from V and 2 bases from J; bases unmatched to any gene: 7. Germline V gene lookup returns CDR1 LNHNV and CDR2 YYDKDF (reference sequence). DNA of the CDR3: TGTGCCACCAGCCCAAGCGGGGATAACACAGATACGCAGTATTTT. This encodes CATSPSGDNTDTQYF.

The chain couples TRBV19 to TRBJ2-1, with 7 bases matching TRBD2. V shed 6 bases and J 5 bases; nucleotides not matched to a gene: 13. Germline V CDR1 and CDR2: LNHDA, SQIVND (reference sequence). The CDR3 extends over 16 amino acids. The CDR3 nucleotides are TGTGCCAGTAGGGGGGGGAGGCTAGGCCTAAACAATGAGCAGTTCTTC. It is translated as CASRGGRLGLNNEQFF.

V usage is TRBV4-3 and J usage is TRBJ1-1; perhaps TRBD1 as D (5 bases). CDR3 length equals 14 residues. Looked up from germline, CDR1 is LGHNA and CDR2 is YSLEER. V gave up 6 bases and J gave up 1 base, with 12 bases separating them. The CDR3: CASRAGTKNTEAFF. The CDR3 DNA reads as TGCGCCAGCAGGGCAGGGACGAAGAACACTGAAGCTTTCTTT.

The sample holds one count of this clone. The chain recombines TRBV5-5 with TRBJ1-5, with a weak D call TRBD1 (5 bases). This CDR3 contains 16 residues. Trimming removed 4 bases from V and 5 bases from J, with 19 bases in between. Germline CDR1 and CDR2: SGHKS and YYEKEE (reference sequence). The CDR3 region is CASSPHGTGDHQPQHF. The CDR3 DNA reads as TGTGCCAGCAGCCCCCACGGAACGGGGGACCATCAGCCCCAGCATTTT.

The chain carries TRBV6-1 and TRBJ1-1; D is ambiguous. This CDR3 has 15 residues. The ends were cut back, 3 bases at V and 2 bases at J, with 13 bases in the middle. In germline, CDR1 is MNHNS, CDR2 SASEGT. The CDR3 spells CASSEMLTANTEAFF. In nucleotides, the CDR3 is TGTGCCAGCAGTGAGATGTTAACGGCAAACACTGAAGCTTTCTTT.

J is TRBJ1-6 and V is TRBV5-6, with 8 bases fitting TRBD1. Losses at the gene ends were 2 bases for V and 14 bases for J; bases not matched to a gene: 6. The CDR3 contains 13 residues. Germline loops: CDR1 SGHDT, CDR2 YYEEEE. CDR3 sequence: CASSFGTGSTLHF. The DNA for the CDR3 is TGTGCCAGCAGCTTCGGGACAGGAAGCACCCTCCACTTT.